This entry is about one T cell receptor (beta chain). The antigen is not known. J lost 6 bases, V lost 4 bases, and 8 bases had no gene match. Germline V gene sequence: CDR1 SGHRS, CDR2 YFSETQ. The CDR3 runs to 15 residues. The data derive from a study of blood T cells in healthy people across ages. Study-level points and caveats: Long-lived donors exceeded aged donors in naive CD4+ cells and diversity.

Next came a second PCR, run for about 6 to 11 cycles, which used a sample-barcoded 5' primer along with a J-beta primer mix. A 12-random-nucleotide template-switch adaptor tagged each cDNA molecule. Per sample, CDR3-containing paired-end reads numbered at least 2.5 million. TCRdb recomputed calls from the 5' RACE reads with MiXCR, one row per CDR3 protein. The data contain about 640,000 distinct CDR3 sequences, approximately 59% of them singletons. The rearrangement links TRBV5-1 to TRBJ2-3, with TRBD2 matching 10 bases. This TCR came from a man aged 55 to 70 in good health. Sequenced input: blood. Written as DNA, the CDR3 is TGCGCCAGCAGCCAACTAGCGGGGCGGGTGGATACGCAGTATTTT. It codes for CASSQLAGRVDTQYF.